Included here is one TCR beta chain sequence, with context. Its antigen is undetermined. This sample was taken from a study of T cell responses to AZD1222 COVID-19 vaccine. Study-level results: Increases in Spike-specific TCR breadth and depth were seen after two AZD1222 doses. Donors skewed white British and female; clonal diversity was possibly underestimated.

The germline V gene encodes CDR1 SGHTA and CDR2 FQGNSA. This CDR3 has 15 residues. V lost 1 base and J 4 bases, leaving 12 bases between the germline ends. Using immunoSEQ multiplex PCR, the repertoire was profiled, and TCRdb retains in-frame clones only, with some absent. The data hold approximately 110,000 clones, with 92% observed a single time. The material sequenced was peripheral blood, taken 28 days after the second AZD1222 dose. This rearrangement joins TRBV7-2 to TRBJ2-3; D call uncertain. The TCR was taken from an adult who received the AZD1222 COVID-19 vaccine. As DNA, the CDR3 is TGTGCCAGCAGCTTAGGGGGTAGCATTGCAGATACGCAGTATTTT. This encodes CASSLGGSIADTQYF. Looking up the rest from reference TRBV7-2 and TRBJ2-3 gives the full variable domain: GAGVSQSPSNKVTEKGKDVELRCDPISGHTALYWYRQSLGQGLEFLIYFQGNSAPDKSGLPSDRFSAERTGGSVSTLTIQRTQQEDSAVYLCASSLGGSIADTQYFGPGTRLTVL.